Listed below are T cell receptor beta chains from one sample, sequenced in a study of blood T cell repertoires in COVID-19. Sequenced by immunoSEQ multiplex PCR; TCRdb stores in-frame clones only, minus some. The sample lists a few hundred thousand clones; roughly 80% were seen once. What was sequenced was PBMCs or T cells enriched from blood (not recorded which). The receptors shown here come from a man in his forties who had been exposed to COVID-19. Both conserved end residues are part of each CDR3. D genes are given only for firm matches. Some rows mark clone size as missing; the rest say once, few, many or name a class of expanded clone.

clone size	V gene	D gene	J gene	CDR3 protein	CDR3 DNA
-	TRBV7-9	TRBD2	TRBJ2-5	CASSPGHGLAGQETQYF	TGTGCCAGCAGCCCTGGTCACGGGCTAGCGGGCCAAGAGACCCAGTACTTC
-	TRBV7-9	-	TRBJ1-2	CASSLRWAGYTF	TGTGCCAGCAGCTTAAGGTGGGCCGGCTACACCTTC
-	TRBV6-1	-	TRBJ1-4	CASSEALPPGRQKLFF	TGTGCCAGCAGTGAAGCGCTCCCCCCCGGGAGGCAAAAACTGTTTTTT
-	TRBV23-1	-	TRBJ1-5	CASLRGVNQPQHF	TGCGCCAGCCTAAGGGGCGTTAATCAGCCCCAGCATTTT
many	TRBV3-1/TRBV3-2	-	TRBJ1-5	CASSQARTGQPQHF	TGTGCCAGCAGCCAAGCCCGGACGGGACAGCCCCAGCATTTT
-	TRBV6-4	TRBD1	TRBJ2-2	CASSEGQGVGELFF	TGTGCCAGCAGTGAAGGTCAGGGGGTCGGGGAGCTGTTTTTT
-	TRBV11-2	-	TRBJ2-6	CASSPIQSVGANVLTF	TGTGCCAGCAGCCCCATACAGTCTGTCGGGGCCAACGTCCTGACTTTC
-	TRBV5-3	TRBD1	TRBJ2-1	CARSFRDRSSYNEQFF	TGTGCCAGAAGCTTCCGGGACAGAAGCTCCTACAATGAGCAGTTCTTC
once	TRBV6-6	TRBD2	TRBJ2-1	CASSYGGVGEQFF	TGTGCCAGCAGTTACGGGGGGGTCGGTGAGCAGTTCTTC
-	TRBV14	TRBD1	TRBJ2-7	CASSPGQGTYEQYF	TGTGCCAGCAGCCCCGGACAGGGAACCTACGAGCAGTACTTC
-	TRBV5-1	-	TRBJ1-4	CASSPVFRGEKLFF	TGCGCCAGCAGCCCCGTTTTCCGGGGGGAAAAACTGTTTTTT
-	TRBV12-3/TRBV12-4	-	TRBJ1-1	CASSSPRWEAFF	TGTGCCAGCAGTTCACCCAGGTGGGAAGCTTTCTTT
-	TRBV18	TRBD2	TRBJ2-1	CASSPQPGLAGTWEQFF	TGTGCCAGCTCACCACAGCCCGGACTAGCGGGAACCTGGGAGCAGTTCTTC
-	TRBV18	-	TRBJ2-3	CASSPGHTDTQYF	TGTGCCAGCTCACCGGGCCACACAGATACGCAGTATTTT
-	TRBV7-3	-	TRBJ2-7	CASSFFPGETYEQYF	TGTGCCAGCAGCTTTTTTCCCGGGGAAACCTACGAGCAGTACTTC
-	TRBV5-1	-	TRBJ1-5	CASSLEGRDQPQHF	TGCGCCAGCAGCTTGGAAGGGAGAGATCAGCCCCAGCATTTT
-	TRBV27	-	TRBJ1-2	CASSLYGRDNYGYTF	TGTGCCAGCAGTTTATATGGCAGGGATAACTATGGCTACACCTTC
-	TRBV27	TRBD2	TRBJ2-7	CASSLPNSGAYEQYF	TGTGCCAGCAGCTTACCCAATAGCGGGGCCTACGAGCAGTACTTC
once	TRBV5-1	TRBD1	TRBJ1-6	CASSLGQGFDSPLHF	TGCGCCAGCAGCCTAGGACAGGGTTTTGATTCACCCCTCCACTTT
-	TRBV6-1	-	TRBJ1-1	CASSEQGFTEAFF	TGTGCCAGCAGTGAACAGGGTTTCACTGAAGCTTTCTTT
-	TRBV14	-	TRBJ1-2	CASSQDLDRVYGYTF	TGTGCCAGCAGCCAAGATCTTGACAGAGTCTATGGCTACACCTTC
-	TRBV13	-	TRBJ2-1	CASSLLARLDYNEQFF	TGTGCCAGCAGCTTACTAGCGCGCCTCGACTACAATGAGCAGTTCTTC
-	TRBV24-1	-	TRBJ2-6	CATSDSGAAGANVLTF	TGTGCCACCAGTGATTCAGGGGCTGCTGGGGCCAACGTCCTGACTTTC
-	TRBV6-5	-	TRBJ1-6	CASRRGDSPLHF	TGTGCCAGCAGACGGGGGGACTCACCCCTCCACTTT
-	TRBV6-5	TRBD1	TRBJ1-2	CASSPLWTGNYGYTF	TGTGCCAGCTCCCCACTTTGGACAGGCAACTATGGCTACACCTTC
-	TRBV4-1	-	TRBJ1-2	CASSQDFGGYTF	TGCGCCAGCAGCCAAGATTTTGGCGGCTACACCTTC
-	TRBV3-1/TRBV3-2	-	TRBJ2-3	CASSQVGRGTQYF	TGTGCCAGCAGCCAAGTCGGTCGGGGTACGCAGTATTTT
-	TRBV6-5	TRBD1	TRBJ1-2	CASRAVDRGSYGYTF	TGTGCCAGCAGGGCCGTTGACAGGGGTTCCTATGGCTACACCTTC
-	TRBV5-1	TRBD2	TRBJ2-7	CASSFDPGREGGYEQYF	TGCGCCAGCAGCTTCGACCCAGGACGGGAGGGGGGCTACGAGCAGTACTTC
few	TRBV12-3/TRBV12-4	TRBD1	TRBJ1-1	CASSEDRRSEAFF	TGTGCCAGCAGTGAGGACAGGAGATCCGAAGCTTTCTTT
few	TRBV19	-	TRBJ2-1	CASNAGSYNEQFF	TGTGCCAGTAATGCAGGCTCCTACAATGAGCAGTTCTTC
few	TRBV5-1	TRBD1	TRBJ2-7	CASSRSTSGGSSGEQYF	TGCGCCAGCAGCCGGAGTACTTCAGGGGGCTCCTCGGGAGAGCAGTACTTC
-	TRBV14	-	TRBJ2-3	CASSRGQGQYF	TGTGCCAGCAGCCGGGGCCAGGGGCAGTATTTT
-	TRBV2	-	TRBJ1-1	CASLAGLNTEAFF	TGTGCCAGTCTAGCGGGGTTGAACACTGAAGCTTTCTTT
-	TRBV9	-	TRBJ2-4	CASSVGHVAKNIQYF	TGTGCCAGCAGCGTAGGACACGTAGCCAAAAACATTCAGTACTTC
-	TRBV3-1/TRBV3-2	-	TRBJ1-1	CASSNQGIPPFF	TGTGCCAGCAGCAATCAGGGCATTCCCCCTTTCTTT
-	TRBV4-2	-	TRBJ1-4	CASSQGSGGRLDEKLFF	TGTGCCAGCAGCCAAGGAAGCGGCGGCCGACTGGATGAAAAACTGTTTTTT
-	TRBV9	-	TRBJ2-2	CASSAPRVLGELFF	TGTGCCAGCAGCGCTCCAAGAGTGTTAGGGGAGCTGTTTTTT
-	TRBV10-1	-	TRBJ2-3	CASSGSSGNPSRDTQYF	TGCGCCAGCAGCGGTTCCTCCGGGAACCCATCGAGGGATACGCAGTATTTT
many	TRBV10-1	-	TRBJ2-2	CASSGPSGNGELFF	TGCGCCAGCAGTGGCCCCTCAGGGAACGGGGAGCTGTTTTTT
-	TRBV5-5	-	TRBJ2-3	CASSRTALSTDTQYF	TGTGCCAGCAGCCGGACAGCTCTCAGCACAGATACGCAGTATTTT
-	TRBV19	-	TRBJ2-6	CASSPPGQPISGANVLTF	TGTGCCAGTAGCCCACCCGGACAGCCTATATCTGGGGCCAACGTCCTGACTTTC